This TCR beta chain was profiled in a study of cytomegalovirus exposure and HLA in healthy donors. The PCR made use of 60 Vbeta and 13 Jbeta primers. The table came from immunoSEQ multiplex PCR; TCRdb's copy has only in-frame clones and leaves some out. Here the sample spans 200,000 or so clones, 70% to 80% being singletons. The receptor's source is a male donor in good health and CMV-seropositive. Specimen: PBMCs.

DNA for the CDR3: TGTGCCAGCAGCTCTCTAGCGGGAGTAGTCCACGAGCAGTACTTC. It codes for CASSSLAGVVHEQYF. The chain joins TRBV27 to TRBJ2-7, with 10 bases fitting TRBD2. The germline gives CDR1 MNHEY, CDR2 SMNVEV (reference sequence). The CDR3 has 15 amino acids. V was pared by 6 bases and J by 5 bases, with 10 bases of the junction left unmatched.